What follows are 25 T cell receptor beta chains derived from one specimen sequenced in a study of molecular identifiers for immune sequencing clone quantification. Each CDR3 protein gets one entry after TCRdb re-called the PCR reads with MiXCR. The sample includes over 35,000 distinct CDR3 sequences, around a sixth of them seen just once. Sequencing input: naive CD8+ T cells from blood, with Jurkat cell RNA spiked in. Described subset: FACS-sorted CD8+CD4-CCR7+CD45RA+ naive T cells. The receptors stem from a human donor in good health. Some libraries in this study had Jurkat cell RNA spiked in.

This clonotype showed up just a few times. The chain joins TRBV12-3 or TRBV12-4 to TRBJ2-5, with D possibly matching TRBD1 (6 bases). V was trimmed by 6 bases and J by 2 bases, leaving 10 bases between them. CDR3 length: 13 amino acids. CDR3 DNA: TGTGCCAGCAGGGACAGCAATCAAGAGACCCAGTACTTC. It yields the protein CASRDSNQETQYF.

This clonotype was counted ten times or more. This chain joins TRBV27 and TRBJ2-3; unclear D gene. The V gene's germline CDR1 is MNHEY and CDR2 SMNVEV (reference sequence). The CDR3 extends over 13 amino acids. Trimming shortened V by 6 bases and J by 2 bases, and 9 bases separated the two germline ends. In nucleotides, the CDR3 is TGTGCCAGCAGCCAAAGGGCCACAGATACGCAGTATTTT. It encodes CASSQRATDTQYF.

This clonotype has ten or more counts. The CDR3 DNA reads as TGTGCCAGCAGCCAAGACAGGGCCCGGGATACGCAGTATTTT. Encoded protein: CASSQDRARDTQYF. The gene calls are TRBV6-2 or TRBV6-3 and TRBJ2-3; 7 bases are a match to TRBD1. Germline-derived CDR1 and CDR2 are MNHEY and SVGEGT. This CDR3 is built from 14 residues. The V gene end was trimmed by 6 bases and the J gene end by 6 bases; junction bases not matched to a gene: 9.

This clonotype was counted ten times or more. Here the CDR3 reads CSAGQGYTGELFF. The CDR3 nucleotides are TGCAGCGCTGGACAGGGGTACACCGGGGAGCTGTTTTTT. This rearrangement joins TRBV29-1 to TRBJ2-2; 9 bases align to TRBD1. CDR3 length equals 13 residues. The trim removed 7 bases at V and 3 bases at J, leaving 3 bases unmatched. Germline values: CDR1 SQVTM, CDR2 ANQGSEA.

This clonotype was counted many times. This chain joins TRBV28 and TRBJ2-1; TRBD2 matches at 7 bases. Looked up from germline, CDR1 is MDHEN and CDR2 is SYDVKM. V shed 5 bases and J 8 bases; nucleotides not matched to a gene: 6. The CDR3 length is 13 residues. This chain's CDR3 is CASSPPAGYEQFF. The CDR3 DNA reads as TGTGCCAGCAGTCCACCAGCGGGATATGAGCAGTTCTTC. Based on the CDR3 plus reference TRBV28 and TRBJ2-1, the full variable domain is DVKVTQSSRYLVKRTGEKVFLECVQDMDHENMFWYRQDPGLGLRLIYFSYDVKMKEKGDIPEGYSVSREKKERFSLILESASTNQTSMYLCASSPPAGYEQFFGPGTRLTVL.

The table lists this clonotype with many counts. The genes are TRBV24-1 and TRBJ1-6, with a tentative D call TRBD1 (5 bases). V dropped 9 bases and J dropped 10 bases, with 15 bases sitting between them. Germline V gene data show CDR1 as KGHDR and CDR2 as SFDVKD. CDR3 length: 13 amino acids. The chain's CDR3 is CATESGAGSPLHF. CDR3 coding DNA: TGTGCCACCGAATCCGGGGCAGGGTCACCCCTCCACTTT.

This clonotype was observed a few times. The CDR3 loop reads CASSLEEGRTYNEQFF. In DNA, the CDR3 is TGTGCCAGCAGCTTAGAGGAGGGACGGACCTACAATGAGCAGTTCTTC. This chain connects TRBV13 to TRBJ2-1; the D gene is possibly TRBD2 (6 bases). V lost 1 base, J lost 2 bases, and 12 bases lay in between. CDR1 and CDR2 from the germline V gene are PRHDT and FYEKMQ (reference sequence). This CDR3 is 16 amino acids long.

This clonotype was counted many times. The CDR3 coding sequence is TGCAGTGCCCTGAACTTGGACAGGGCAGACTACGAGCAGTACTTC. It codes for CSALNLDRADYEQYF. The chain carries TRBV20-1 and TRBJ2-7; the match to TRBD1 covers 8 bases. CDR3 size: 15 residues. Germline-derived CDR1 and CDR2 are DFQATT and SNEGSKA (reference sequence). Trimming removed 6 bases from V and 3 bases from J; junction bases left unmatched: 13.

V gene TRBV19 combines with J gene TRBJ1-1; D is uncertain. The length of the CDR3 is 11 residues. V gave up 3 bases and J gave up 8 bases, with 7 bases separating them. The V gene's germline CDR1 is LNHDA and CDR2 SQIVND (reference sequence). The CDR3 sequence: CASSMGPEAFF. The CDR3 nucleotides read TGTGCCAGTAGTATGGGCCCAGAAGCTTTCTTT.

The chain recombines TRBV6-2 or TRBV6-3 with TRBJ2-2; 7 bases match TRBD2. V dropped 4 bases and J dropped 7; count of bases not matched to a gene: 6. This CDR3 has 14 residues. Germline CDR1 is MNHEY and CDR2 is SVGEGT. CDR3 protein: CASSFRGGVGELFF. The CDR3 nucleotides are TGTGCCAGCAGTTTCCGGGGAGGGGTCGGGGAGCTGTTTTTT.

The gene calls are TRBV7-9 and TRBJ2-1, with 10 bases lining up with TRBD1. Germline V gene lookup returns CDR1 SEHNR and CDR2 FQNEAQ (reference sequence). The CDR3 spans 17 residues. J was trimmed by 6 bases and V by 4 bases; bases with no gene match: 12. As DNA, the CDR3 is TGTGCCAGCAGCTCCCCTCGTACGGGACAGGGGTCCAATGAGCAGTTCTTC. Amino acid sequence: CASSSPRTGQGSNEQFF.

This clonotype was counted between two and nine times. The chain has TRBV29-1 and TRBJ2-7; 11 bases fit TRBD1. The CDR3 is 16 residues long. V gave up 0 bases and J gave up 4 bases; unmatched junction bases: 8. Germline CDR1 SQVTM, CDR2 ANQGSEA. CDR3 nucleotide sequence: TGCAGCGTTGAAGATTGGACGGGACAGGGGGTTTACGAGCAGTACTTC. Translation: CSVEDWTGQGVYEQYF.

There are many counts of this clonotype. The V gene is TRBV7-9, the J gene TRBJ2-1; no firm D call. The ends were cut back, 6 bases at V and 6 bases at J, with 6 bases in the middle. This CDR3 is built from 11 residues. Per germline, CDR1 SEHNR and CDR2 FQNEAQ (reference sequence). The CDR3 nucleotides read TGTGCCAGCAGATATTTCAATGAGCAGTTCTTC. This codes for CASRYFNEQFF. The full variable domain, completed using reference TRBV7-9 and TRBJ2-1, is DTGVSQNPRHKITKRGQNVTFRCDPISEHNRLYWYRQTLGQGPEFLTYFQNEAQLEKSRLLSDRFSAERPKGSFSTLEIQRTEQGDSAMYLCASRYFNEQFFGPGTRLTVL.

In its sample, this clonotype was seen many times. CDR3 bases: TGTGCCAGCAGCCCCCGACAGGGAGGAATTATTGGCTACACCTTC. Amino acids: CASSPRQGGIIGYTF. The chain uses TRBV9 and TRBJ1-2; 7 nucleotides align to TRBD1. The germline V gene has CDR1 SGDLS and CDR2 YYNGEE. V trimming: 4 bases; J trimming: 7 bases; junction bases outside the gene matches: 13. CDR3 length: 15 residues.

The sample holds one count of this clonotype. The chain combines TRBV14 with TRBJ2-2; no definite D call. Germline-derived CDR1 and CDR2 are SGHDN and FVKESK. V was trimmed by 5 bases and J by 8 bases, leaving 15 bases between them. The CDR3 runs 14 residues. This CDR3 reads CASSSTGFTGELFF. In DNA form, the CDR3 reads TGTGCCAGCAGCTCGACGGGCTTCACTGGGGAGCTGTTTTTT. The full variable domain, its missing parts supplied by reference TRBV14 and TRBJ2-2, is EAGVTQFPSHSVIEKGQTVTLRCDPISGHDNLYWYRRVMGKEIKFLLHFVKESKQDESGMPNNRFLAERTGGTYSTLKVQPAELEDSGVYFCASSSTGFTGELFFGEGSRLTVL.

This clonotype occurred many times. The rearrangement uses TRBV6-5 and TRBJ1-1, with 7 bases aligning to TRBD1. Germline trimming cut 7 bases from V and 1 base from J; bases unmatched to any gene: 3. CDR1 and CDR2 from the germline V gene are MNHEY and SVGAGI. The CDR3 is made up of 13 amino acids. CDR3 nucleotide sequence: TGTGCCAGCACTAGGACAGGGAACACTGAAGCTTTCTTT. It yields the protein CASTRTGNTEAFF.

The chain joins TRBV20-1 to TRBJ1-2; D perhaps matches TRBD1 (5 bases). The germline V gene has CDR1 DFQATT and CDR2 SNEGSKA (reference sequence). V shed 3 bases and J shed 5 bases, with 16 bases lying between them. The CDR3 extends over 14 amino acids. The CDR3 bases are TGCAGTGCTAGGCCGGTAAGACAGTCGTATGGCTACACCTTC. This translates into CSARPVRQSYGYTF.

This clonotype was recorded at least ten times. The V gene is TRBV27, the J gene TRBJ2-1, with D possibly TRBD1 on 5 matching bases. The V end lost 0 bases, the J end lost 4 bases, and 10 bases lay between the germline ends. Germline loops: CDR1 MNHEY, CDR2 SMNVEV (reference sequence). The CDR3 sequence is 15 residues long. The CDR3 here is CASSLSSPGYNEQFF. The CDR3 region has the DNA TGTGCCAGCAGTTTATCGAGCCCAGGGTACAATGAGCAGTTCTTC.

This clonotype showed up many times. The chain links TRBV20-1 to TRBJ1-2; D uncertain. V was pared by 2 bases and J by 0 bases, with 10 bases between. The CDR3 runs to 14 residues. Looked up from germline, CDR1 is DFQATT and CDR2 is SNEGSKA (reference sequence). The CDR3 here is CSARSGGANYGYTF. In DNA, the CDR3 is TGCAGTGCTAGATCCGGCGGAGCTAACTATGGCTACACCTTC.

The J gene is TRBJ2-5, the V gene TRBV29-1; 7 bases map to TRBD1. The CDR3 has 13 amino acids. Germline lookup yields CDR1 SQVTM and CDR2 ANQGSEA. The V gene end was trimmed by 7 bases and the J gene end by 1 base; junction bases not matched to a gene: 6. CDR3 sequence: CSAPGQLQETQYF. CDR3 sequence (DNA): TGCAGCGCACCGGGACAGCTCCAAGAGACCCAGTACTTC.

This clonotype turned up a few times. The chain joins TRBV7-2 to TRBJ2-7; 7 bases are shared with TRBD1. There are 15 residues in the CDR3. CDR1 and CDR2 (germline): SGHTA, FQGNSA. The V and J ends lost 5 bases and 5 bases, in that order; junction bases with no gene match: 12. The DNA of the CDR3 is TGTGCCAGCAGCCTGGAGTTGTACAGGGGCCACGAGCAGTACTTC. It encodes CASSLELYRGHEQYF.

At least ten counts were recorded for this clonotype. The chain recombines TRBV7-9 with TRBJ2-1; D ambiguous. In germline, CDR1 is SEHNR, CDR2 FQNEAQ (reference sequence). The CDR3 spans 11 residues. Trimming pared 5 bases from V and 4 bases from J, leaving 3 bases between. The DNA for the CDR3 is TGTGCCAGCAGCCCATACAATGAGCAGTTCTTC. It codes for CASSPYNEQFF.

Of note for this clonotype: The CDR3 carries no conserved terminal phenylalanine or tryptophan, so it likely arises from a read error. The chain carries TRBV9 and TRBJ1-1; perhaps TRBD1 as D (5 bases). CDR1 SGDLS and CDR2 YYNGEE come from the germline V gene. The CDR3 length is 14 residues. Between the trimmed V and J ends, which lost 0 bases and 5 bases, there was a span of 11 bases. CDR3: CASSVDGGPTEAFS. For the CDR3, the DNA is TGTGCCAGCAGCGTAGACGGGGGACCGACTGAAGCTTTCTCT.

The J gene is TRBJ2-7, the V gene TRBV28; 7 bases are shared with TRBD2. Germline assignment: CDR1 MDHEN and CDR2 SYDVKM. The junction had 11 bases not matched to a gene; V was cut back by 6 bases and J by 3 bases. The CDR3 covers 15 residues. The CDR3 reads CASRFRGLVNYEQYF. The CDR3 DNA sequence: TGTGCCAGCAGATTTCGAGGACTAGTTAACTACGAGCAGTACTTC.

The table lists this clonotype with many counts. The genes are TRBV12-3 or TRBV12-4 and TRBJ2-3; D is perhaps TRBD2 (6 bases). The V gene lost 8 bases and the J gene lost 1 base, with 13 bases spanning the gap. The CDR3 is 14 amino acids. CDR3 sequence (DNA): TGTGCCAGCTTGGGGGGTCTAGGCACAGATACGCAGTATTTT. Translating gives CASLGGLGTDTQYF.